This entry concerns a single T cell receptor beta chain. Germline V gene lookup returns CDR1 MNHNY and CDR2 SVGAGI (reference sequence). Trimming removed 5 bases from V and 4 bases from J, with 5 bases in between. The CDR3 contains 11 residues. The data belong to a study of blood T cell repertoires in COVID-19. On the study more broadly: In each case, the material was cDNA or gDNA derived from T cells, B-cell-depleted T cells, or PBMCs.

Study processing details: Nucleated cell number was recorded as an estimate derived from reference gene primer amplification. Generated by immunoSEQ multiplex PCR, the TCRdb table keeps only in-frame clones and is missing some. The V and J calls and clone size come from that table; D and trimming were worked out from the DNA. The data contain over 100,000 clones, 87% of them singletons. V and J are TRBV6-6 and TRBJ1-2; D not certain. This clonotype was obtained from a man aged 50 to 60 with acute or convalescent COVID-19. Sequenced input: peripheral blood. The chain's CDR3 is CASSQSYGYTF. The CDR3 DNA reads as TGTGCCAGCAGTCAGAGCTATGGCTACACCTTC.